This TCR beta chain comes out of a study of cytomegalovirus exposure and HLA in healthy donors. Study-level background: Of roughly 360 genotyped donors, more than 75% grouped in the Caucasian-associated ancestry cluster. Study-wide results and limits: Rarity characterized most TCR sequences, yet some public TCRs appeared in many donors. TCR beta chains numbering under 200 were designated cytomegalovirus-associated. TCR beta V- and J-gene trimming, according to a later analysis, was linked to a missense DCLRE1C variant.

About this clone itself: Its target is not known.

With 60 Vbeta and 13 Jbeta primers, the PCR was carried out. Here immunoSEQ multiplex PCR was the method, and the copy in TCRdb shows in-frame clones only, minus some. The sample shows 150,000 to 200,000 clones, about 80% of them seen only once. The specimen was PBMCs. The receptor comes from a man younger than 30 in good health and CMV-seropositive.

In DNA form, the CDR3 reads TGTGCCAGCAGTCGGGACAGATTGAGCTCCTATAATTCACCCCTCCACTTT. Translating gives CASSRDRLSSYNSPLHF. This chain uses TRBV13 with TRBJ1-6, with 7 nucleotides matching TRBD1. Per germline, CDR1 PRHDT and CDR2 FYEKMQ (reference sequence). The CDR3 extends over 17 amino acids. V trimming: 6 bases; J trimming: 0 bases; junction bases outside the gene matches: 8.